The clone carrying this TCR beta chain showed up many times. The entry originates in a study of T cells in Graves' hyperthyroidism and ophthalmopathy. There were TCR beta CDR3 regions amplified from RNA transcripts. First-round RT-PCR targeting the TCR CDR3 was performed with the HTBI primer set. In TCRdb, the multiplex PCR reads were re-called with MiXCR into one record per CDR3 protein. The data contain 450,000 to 550,000 distinct CDR3 sequences, approximately 25% of them seen just once; the ten biggest clones take up about 10%. Germline loops: CDR1 SGHRS, CDR2 YFSETQ. This CDR3 is built from 15 residues. V lost 4 bases, J lost 4 bases, and 17 bases lay in between.

Sequences were obtained from blood. The chain joins TRBV5-1 to TRBJ2-5; tentative D call: TRBD2 (6 bases). The clonotype originates from a woman aged 25 to 39 with Graves' ophthalmopathy. The CDR3 DNA reads as TGCGCCAGCAGCCCGGATGGGGGGTCAGGAGAGACCCAGTACTTC. It encodes CASSPDGGSGETQYF.